This T cell receptor (beta chain) was observed in a study of human T cells and chemical hapten exposure. Overall study: The patient population, which was mostly female, had alopecia areata, totalis or universalis. Study results and limitations: TCRs exceeding 1 in 1000 frequency stayed unchanged with DPC sensitization.

Looked up from germline, CDR1 is SQVTM and CDR2 is ANQGSEA. V gave up 5 bases and J gave up 7 bases; unmatched junction bases: 5. The CDR3 has 12 amino acids. With regard to this clonotype: Its antigen is not identified.

MiXCR, run by TCRdb on the RACE reads, gives a single entry per CDR3 protein. Of roughly 100,000 distinct CDR3 sequences listed, 34% were seen once; the top ten hold around 2.7%. Time point indicated: patch test 3, about 24 weeks after DPC sensitization. As for treatment: therapeutic diphenylcyclopropenone sensitization with weekly scalp DPC. This sequence was found in a man in his forties with alopecia areata. Some clones in this sample may be carry-over from other donors' samples. The chain carries TRBV29-1 and TRBJ2-1; TRBD1 agrees at 7 bases. This specimen consisted of whole blood, obtained in connection with sensitization to the hapten diphenylcyclopropenone (DPC). DNA of the CDR3: TGCAGCGTTCCGGGACAGATTAATGAGCAGTTCTTC. It yields the protein CSVPGQINEQFF.